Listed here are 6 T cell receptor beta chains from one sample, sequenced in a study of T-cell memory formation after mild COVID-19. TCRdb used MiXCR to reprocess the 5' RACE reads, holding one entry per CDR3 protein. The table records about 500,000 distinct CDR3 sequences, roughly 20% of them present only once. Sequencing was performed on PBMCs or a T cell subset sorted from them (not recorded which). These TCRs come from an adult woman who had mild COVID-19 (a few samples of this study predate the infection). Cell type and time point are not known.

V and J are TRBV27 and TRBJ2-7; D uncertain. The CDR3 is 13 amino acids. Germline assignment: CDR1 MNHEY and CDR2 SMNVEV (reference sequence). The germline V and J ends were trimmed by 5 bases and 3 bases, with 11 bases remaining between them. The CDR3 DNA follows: TGTGCCAGCAGTAAAGACACGTACTACGAGCAGTACTTC. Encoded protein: CASSKDTYYEQYF.

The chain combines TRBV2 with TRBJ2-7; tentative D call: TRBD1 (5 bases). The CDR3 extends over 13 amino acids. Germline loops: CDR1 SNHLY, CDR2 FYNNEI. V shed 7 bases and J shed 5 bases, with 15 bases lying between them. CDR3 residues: CASNAGAPNEQYF. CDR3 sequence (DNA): TGTGCCAGCAACGCTGGGGCGCCCAACGAGCAGTACTTC.

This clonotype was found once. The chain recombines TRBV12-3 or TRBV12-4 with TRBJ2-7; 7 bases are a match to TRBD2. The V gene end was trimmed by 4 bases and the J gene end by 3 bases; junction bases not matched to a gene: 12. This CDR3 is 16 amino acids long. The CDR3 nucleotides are TGTGCCAGCAGTTCCAGGTTAGCGGGTTACTACTACGAGCAGTACTTC. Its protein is CASSSRLAGYYYEQYF.

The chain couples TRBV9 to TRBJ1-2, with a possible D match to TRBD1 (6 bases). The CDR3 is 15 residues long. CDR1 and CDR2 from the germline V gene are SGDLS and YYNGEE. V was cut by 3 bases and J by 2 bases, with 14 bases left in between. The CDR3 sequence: CASSAGTPFNYGYTF. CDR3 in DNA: TGTGCCAGCAGCGCCGGGACACCCTTCAACTATGGCTACACCTTC.

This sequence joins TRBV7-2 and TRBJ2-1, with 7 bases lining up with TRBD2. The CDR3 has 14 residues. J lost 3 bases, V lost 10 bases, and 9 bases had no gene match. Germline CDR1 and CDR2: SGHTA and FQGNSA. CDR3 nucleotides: TGTGCCACCAGGCAGGGACTACTCTACAATGAGCAGTTCTTC. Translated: CATRQGLLYNEQFF.

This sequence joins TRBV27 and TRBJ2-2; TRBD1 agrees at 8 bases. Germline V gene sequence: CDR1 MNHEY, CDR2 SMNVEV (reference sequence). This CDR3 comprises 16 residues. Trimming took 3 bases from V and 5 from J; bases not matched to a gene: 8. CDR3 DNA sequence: TGTGCCAGCAGTTTCTCCGGACAGGGACGAACCGGGGAGCTGTTTTTT. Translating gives CASSFSGQGRTGELFF.